This T cell receptor (beta chain) came from a study of cytomegalovirus exposure and HLA in healthy donors. Findings and caveats of the study: The availability of immune exposure information extended only to CMV serostatus. Several V segments, TRBV6-2 and TRBV6-3 among them, could not be told apart and were dropped. In an earlier analysis, most TCR beta V segments were productive about 87% or about 30% of the time.

This CDR3 has 15 residues. Germline assignment: CDR1 KGHSH and CDR2 LQKENI. V lost 4 bases, J lost 5 bases, and 10 bases stayed unmatched. PCR amplification relied on 60 Vbeta primers (plus 13 Jbeta primers). In the original processing: Unique TCR beta chains numbered 80 million to 95 million in a later analysis, with around 10 million shared. Sequencing was performed with immunoSEQ multiplex PCR; in TCRdb, only in-frame clones are kept and a portion is missing. For V, J and clone size, that table is used; D and trimming come from the DNA. The data contain around 120,000 clones, approximately 72% of them singletons. Remarks on this clone: Antigen unknown.

This clonotype was sampled from a man between 60 and 75 years old in good health and CMV-seropositive. V and J are TRBV18 and TRBJ2-7, with TRBD1 matching 8 bases. The specimen sequenced was PBMCs. CDR3 sequence reads: CASSRGTGALDEQYF. The DNA for the CDR3 is TGTGCCAGCTCACGGGGGACAGGCGCGCTGGACGAGCAGTACTTC.